This T cell receptor beta chain appears in the sequencing data of a study of T cell responses to AZD1222 COVID-19 vaccine. Study findings and constraints: Spike-spanning, vaccine-associated CD4 TCRs were dominant at 160-218 and 743-854. Only after the peak T cell response were repertoires sampled. Baseline seropositivity characterized only a handful of AZD1222 recipients. Two AZD1222 doses significantly raised spike-specific TCR breadth and depth over controls.

This clone was seen just once. As yet, its antigen is unknown. Germline-derived CDR1 and CDR2 are LNHNV and YYDKDF (reference sequence). Unmatched junction bases numbered 1, after V lost 0 bases and J lost 0 bases. This CDR3 region has 16 residues. Clones were sequenced by immunoSEQ multiplex PCR, and TCRdb holds only the in-frame ones, with some missing. Of tens of thousands of clones listed, more than 75% are singletons. Sequenced here: peripheral blood, sampled on day 0 of AZD1222 vaccination. The rearrangement joins TRBV15 to TRBJ1-3; TRBD1 matches at 8 bases. This receptor was taken from an adult in good health. CDR3 amino acids: CATSREGQDSGNTIYF. The CDR3 nucleotides are TGTGCCACCAGCAGAGAGGGACAGGACTCTGGAAACACCATATATTTT. The complete variable domain, with remaining parts taken from reference TRBV15 and TRBJ1-3, reads DAMVIQNPRYQVTQFGKPVTLSCSQTLNHNVMYWYQQKSSQAPKLLFHYYDKDFNNEADTPDNFQSRRPNTSFCFLDIRSPGLGDTAMYLCATSREGQDSGNTIYFGEGSWLTVV.